Shown below are 4 T cell receptor beta chains from a single sample sequenced in a study of radiation and T cells in renal cell carcinoma. The table came from immunoSEQ multiplex PCR; TCRdb's copy has only in-frame clones and leaves some out. The table has 100,000 to 150,000 clones, 88% seen once. As for time point: blood 2 weeks post-SBRT. Documented treatment: 15 Gy SBRT to primary tumor, nephrectomy 4 weeks later. The sequenced sample was blood, obtained from a patient whose treatment included radiotherapy and nephrectomy. The receptors here all came from a woman in her seventies with renal cell carcinoma.

The chain links TRBV14 to TRBJ1-2; D is unclear. The germline V gene has CDR1 SGHDN and CDR2 FVKESK. V gave up 1 base and J gave up 7 bases, with 13 bases separating them. The CDR3 totals 14 residues. The CDR3 nucleotides read TGTGCCAGCAGCCAAGGAGAGTTCCGACGTGGCTACACCTTC. This encodes CASSQGEFRRGYTF.

The chain has TRBV11-3 and TRBJ1-2, with a weak D call TRBD1 (5 bases). V was trimmed by 5 bases and J by 8 bases, leaving 15 bases between them. In germline, CDR1 is SGHNT, CDR2 YENEEA. CDR3 length: 13 amino acids. The CDR3 nucleotides are TGTGCCAGCAGCCCCACGAGGGGCTCCGGCTACACCTTC. It codes for CASSPTRGSGYTF.

The rearrangement joins TRBV2 to TRBJ1-1, with 12 bases matching TRBD1. The CDR3 contains 15 residues. V shed 6 bases, J shed 1 base, and the junction held 3 bases outside the gene matches. Germline V gene lookup returns CDR1 SNHLY and CDR2 FYNNEI. This CDR3 is CASSPGQGANTEAFF. The CDR3 DNA is TGTGCCAGCAGCCCGGGACAGGGGGCGAACACTGAAGCTTTCTTT.

The chain links TRBV27 to TRBJ1-6; 7 bases align to TRBD1. Per germline, CDR1 MNHEY and CDR2 SMNVEV (reference sequence). The ends lost 7 bases at V and 11 bases at J; junction bases unmatched: 8. There are 13 residues in the CDR3. CDR3 coding DNA: TGTGCCAGCAATAAGGGGGCAGGTACACCCCTCCACTTT. Its protein product is CASNKGAGTPLHF.